This is a list of T cell receptor beta chains from one sample in a study of CD8 T cells in ankylosing spondylitis. Via MiXCR, TCRdb re-called the 5' RACE reads, giving one row per CDR3 protein. The data show 700,000 or so distinct CDR3 sequences, roughly 19% seen once. Sequencing was done on a sample of blood, either unsorted or a sorted T cell fraction (not recorded which). The receptors originated from a male donor with ankylosing spondylitis. Both conserved end residues are part of each CDR3. Each record gives: V gene, clone size, D gene, CDR3 protein. The D gene is left open where the match is weak. Clone size, where shown, is once, few, many, or a class for clones that have expanded.

V: TRBV5-5
size: -
D: -
CDR3: CASSSTLDSPLHF

V: TRBV5-1
size: few
D: TRBD2
CDR3: CASSLAREGPSVQYF

V: TRBV24-1
size: -
D: TRBD2
CDR3: CATRGSGSSLKLFF

V: TRBV20-1
size: -
D: -
CDR3: CSARPGNYNEQFF

V: TRBV29-1
size: -
D: -
CDR3: CSVEDVREWGQPQHF

V: TRBV12-3/TRBV12-4
size: many
D: -
CDR3: CASSLLGDGDNEQFF

V: TRBV6-6
size: -
D: TRBD1
CDR3: CASRPGQTYEQYF

V: TRBV4-2
size: -
D: -
CDR3: CASSQGGGTSGYTF

V: TRBV7-6
size: -
D: -
CDR3: CASSLASGRSGNTIYF

V: TRBV6-5
size: -
D: TRBD1
CDR3: CASSPSGGGYTF

V: TRBV7-9
size: -
D: -
CDR3: CASSSTSGTAKNIQYF

V: TRBV14
size: -
D: -
CDR3: CASSQDGSRIYF

V: TRBV12-3/TRBV12-4
size: -
D: -
CDR3: CASKREALGQPQHF

V: TRBV6-1
size: few
D: -
CDR3: CASSDGREGRFAFF

V: TRBV5-4
size: -
D: -
CDR3: CASSLGWDTLRLSGANVLTF

V: TRBV29-1
size: few
D: -
CDR3: CSADQQGVLTDTQYF